These T cell receptor beta chains were read from a single sample in a study of blood T cell repertoires in COVID-19. Only in-frame clones appear in the TCRdb table, and some are missing; sequencing was by immunoSEQ multiplex PCR. Among some 190,000 clones, approximately 84% were seen once, and the ten largest hold less than 5.5%. Sequencing input: peripheral blood. These receptors originate from a woman of 80 years or more with acute or convalescent COVID-19. Each CDR3 is given with its conserved first and last residue. The D gene is left open where the match is weak. Size tells how often a clone was seen (once, few, many) or the class of an expanded clone, and some rows leave it out.

clone_size | j_call | v_call | d_call | cdr3_aa | cdr3_nt
. | TRBJ2-2 | TRBV7-2 | . | CASSLLGGYTGELFF | TGTGCCAGCAGCCTACTAGGCGGATACACCGGGGAGCTGTTTTTT
once | TRBJ1-3 | TRBV19 | . | CATEDGSSGNTIYF | TGTGCCACCGAGGACGGGAGCTCCGGAAACACCATATATTTT
. | TRBJ2-5 | TRBV18 | TRBD1 | CASKTGTEETQYF | TGTGCCAGCAAGACAGGGACGGAAGAGACCCAGTACTTC
. | TRBJ2-7 | TRBV2 | . | CASSITGSAYEQYF | TGTGCCAGCAGTATAACAGGGTCGGCCTACGAGCAGTACTTC
. | TRBJ2-2 | TRBV11-2 | . | CASSLGAMNTGELFF | TGTGCCAGCAGCTTAGGAGCGATGAACACCGGGGAGCTGTTTTTT
. | TRBJ2-1 | TRBV9 | TRBD2 | CASSVGGSGNPKQFF | TGTGCCAGCAGCGTAGGTGGTAGCGGGAACCCTAAGCAGTTCTTC
. | TRBJ2-7 | TRBV3-1/TRBV3-2 | . | CASSQDFYEQYF | TGTGCCAGCAGCCAAGACTTCTACGAGCAGTACTTC
. | TRBJ1-2 | TRBV12-5 | . | CASGLVRGTTF | TGTGCTAGTGGTTTGGTAAGAGGCACCACCTTC
. | TRBJ2-2 | TRBV7-3 | . | CASSLTRLAMNTGELFF | TGTGCCAGCAGCTTAACACGGCTAGCGATGAACACCGGGGAGCTGTTTTTT
. | TRBJ2-7 | TRBV7-2 | TRBD1 | CASSPNGQVSYEQYF | TGTGCCAGCAGCCCCAACGGACAGGTATCCTACGAGCAGTACTTC
. | TRBJ2-5 | TRBV5-1 | . | CASSLEGRGETQYF | TGCGCCAGCAGCTTGGAGGGCAGGGGAGAGACCCAGTACTTC
. | TRBJ1-3 | TRBV2 | TRBD1 | CASSEGQLISGNTIYF | TGTGCCAGCAGTGAGGGACAGTTAATCTCTGGAAACACCATATATTTT
. | TRBJ2-2 | TRBV7-2 | . | CASSLDITNTGELFF | TGTGCCAGCAGCTTAGATATAACGAACACCGGGGAGCTGTTTTTT
once | TRBJ2-5 | TRBV7-9 | TRBD2 | CASSLGSGSGQETQYF | TGTGCCAGCAGCTTAGGTAGCGGGAGCGGTCAAGAGACCCAGTACTTC
. | TRBJ2-1 | TRBV10-3 | TRBD2 | CAIRESGRAYNEQFF | TGTGCCATCCGCGAGAGCGGGAGGGCCTACAATGAGCAGTTCTTC
. | TRBJ2-1 | TRBV9 | TRBD2 | CASSGRGTSGASSYNERFF | TGTGCCAGCAGCGGGCGCGGGACTAGCGGGGCCAGCTCCTACAATGAGCGGTTCTTC
. | TRBJ1-1 | TRBV7-2 | . | CASSLFPRVDTEAFF | TGTGCCAGCAGCTTATTTCCCAGGGTGGACACTGAAGCTTTCTTT
. | TRBJ1-5 | TRBV5-6 | . | CASSLFLQPQHF | TGTGCCAGCAGCTTGTTCCTTCAGCCCCAGCATTTT
. | TRBJ2-5 | TRBV6-6 | . | CASSYPQGQETQYF | TGTGCCAGCAGTTACCCCCAGGGCCAAGAGACCCAGTACTTC
. | TRBJ1-1 | TRBV19 | TRBD1 | CASSHTLQGGATEAFF | TGTGCCAGTAGCCATACCTTACAGGGGGGGGCCACTGAAGCTTTCTTT
. | TRBJ2-7 | TRBV6-2/TRBV6-3 | . | CASRPSAIYEQYF | TGTGCCAGCAGACCTAGCGCGATCTACGAGCAGTACTTC
. | TRBJ2-5 | TRBV6-5 | TRBD2 | CASIGTSGRRETQYF | TGTGCCAGCATAGGGACTAGCGGGAGACGAGAGACCCAGTACTTC
. | TRBJ1-1 | TRBV5-5 | . | CASTLLPGTEAFF | TGTGCCAGCACCCTTCTGCCGGGGACTGAAGCTTTCTTT
. | TRBJ2-1 | TRBV7-2 | . | CASSLAGANYNEQFF | TGTGCCAGCAGCTTAGCGGGAGCCAACTACAATGAGCAGTTCTTC
. | TRBJ1-5 | TRBV6-2/TRBV6-3 | TRBD1 | CASSYPGQGGAPQHF | TGTGCCAGCAGTTATCCTGGACAGGGAGGGGCGCCCCAGCATTTT
. | TRBJ1-6 | TRBV28 | . | CASSLLPQGNSPLHF | TGTGCCAGCAGTTTATTGCCCCAGGGAAATTCACCCCTCCACTTT
. | TRBJ1-5 | TRBV6-1 | . | CASSGRNTGTKNQPQHF | TGTGCCAGCAGTGGTCGGAATACAGGGACAAAAAATCAGCCCCAGCATTTT
. | TRBJ2-5 | TRBV28 | TRBD1 | CASSLTPGTGQETQYF | TGTGCCAGCAGTTTAACACCGGGGACAGGACAAGAGACCCAGTACTTC
. | TRBJ2-2 | TRBV24-1 | TRBD1 | CATSDPGTGETGELFF | TGTGCCACCAGTGACCCCGGGACAGGGGAGACCGGGGAGCTGTTTTTT
. | TRBJ1-2 | TRBV7-9 | TRBD1 | CASSATGGGLNYGYTF | TGTGCCAGCAGCGCGACAGGGGGCGGGCTTAACTATGGCTACACCTTC
. | TRBJ1-4 | TRBV5-1 | . | CASSLAGRAGKLFF | TGCGCCAGCAGCTTGGCCGGGAGAGCCGGCAAACTGTTTTTT
. | TRBJ1-6 | TRBV7-2 | . | CASSLKRQVQSPLHF | TGTGCCAGCAGCTTAAAAAGGCAGGTTCAGTCACCCCTCCACTTT
. | TRBJ2-5 | TRBV7-2 | . | CASSLGLRETQYF | TGTGCCAGCAGCTTGGGGCTACGAGAGACCCAGTACTTC
. | TRBJ1-2 | TRBV11-2 | . | CASSLSGYTF | TGTGCCAGCAGCTTGTCGGGGTACACCTTC
. | TRBJ2-7 | TRBV19 | TRBD1 | CASSMGQGGYEQYF | TGTGCCAGTAGTATGGGACAGGGGGGATACGAGCAGTACTTC
. | TRBJ2-3 | TRBV4-3 | TRBD2 | CASSQEMGLAPYTQYF | TGCGCCAGCAGCCAAGAGATGGGACTAGCACCGTATACGCAGTATTTT
. | TRBJ2-7 | TRBV19 | . | CASDEGDSYEQYF | TGTGCCAGTGACGAGGGGGACTCCTACGAGCAGTACTTC
. | TRBJ2-1 | TRBV28 | . | CASSLLASEFYNEQFF | TGTGCCAGCAGTTTATTGGCTAGCGAGTTCTACAATGAGCAGTTCTTC
. | TRBJ1-3 | TRBV6-6 | . | CASSRGDTIYF | TGTGCCAGCAGTAGAGGAGACACCATATATTTT
. | TRBJ2-1 | TRBV3-1/TRBV3-2 | TRBD2 | CASSPPASGDNEQFF | TGTGCCAGCAGCCCCCCGGCTAGCGGAGACAATGAGCAGTTCTTC
. | TRBJ1-1 | TRBV14 | . | CASSTLELPRTEAFF | TGTGCCAGCAGTACACTCGAACTCCCTAGAACTGAAGCTTTCTTT
. | TRBJ2-7 | TRBV2 | . | CASSGSYEQYF | TGTGCCAGCAGTGGCAGCTACGAGCAGTACTTC
. | TRBJ2-7 | TRBV12-3/TRBV12-4 | TRBD1 | CASSWTGRGEQYF | TGTGCCAGCAGTTGGACAGGGCGAGGCGAGCAGTACTTC
once | TRBJ2-2 | TRBV14 | . | CASSPRLFGELFF | TGTGCCAGCAGCCCCCGACTATTCGGGGAGCTGTTTTTT
. | TRBJ2-3 | TRBV5-1 | TRBD2 | CASSAYSGRANIADTQYF | TGCGCCAGCAGCGCCTATAGCGGGAGGGCCAATATCGCAGATACGCAGTATTTT
. | TRBJ1-4 | TRBV9 | TRBD1 | CASSAPGGLREKLFF | TGTGCCAGCAGCGCCCCAGGGGGCTTACGAGAAAAACTGTTTTTT
. | TRBJ2-1 | TRBV28 | TRBD2 | CASSFKPTSGSSNEQFF | TGTGCCAGCAGTTTCAAGCCGACTAGCGGGAGTTCAAATGAGCAGTTCTTC
. | TRBJ1-3 | TRBV29-1 | TRBD1 | CSVSGQTGNTIYF | TGCAGCGTTTCGGGACAGACTGGAAACACCATATATTTT
. | TRBJ2-3 | TRBV5-1 | TRBD1 | CASSRRDRGLKFRQYF | TGCGCCAGCAGCCGGAGGGACAGGGGATTAAAATTTCGGCAGTATTTT
. | TRBJ1-3 | TRBV18 | . | CASSPRVGLPSGNTIYF | TGTGCCAGCTCACCACGGGTGGGGCTACCCTCTGGAAACACCATATATTTT
. | TRBJ1-5 | TRBV19 | . | CASSRSPGGNQPQHF | TGTGCCAGTAGTAGGTCTCCGGGAGGGAATCAGCCCCAGCATTTT
. | TRBJ2-1 | TRBV7-3 | TRBD1 | CASSLNRQGNEQFF | TGTGCCAGCAGCTTGAACCGACAGGGGAATGAGCAGTTCTTC
. | TRBJ2-5 | TRBV6-6 | . | CASNQLREGTQYF | TGTGCCAGCAACCAACTCAGGGAAGGGACCCAGTACTTC
. | TRBJ2-1 | TRBV14 | TRBD2 | CASSQLTSGKNEQFF | TGTGCCAGCAGCCAGCTGACTAGCGGGAAGAATGAGCAGTTCTTC
. | TRBJ2-1 | TRBV24-1 | . | CATSIYVGLPSYNEQFF | TGTGCCACCAGCATATATGTGGGACTCCCCTCCTACAATGAGCAGTTCTTC
. | TRBJ2-7 | TRBV27 | . | CASRELASYEQYF | TGTGCCAGCAGGGAGCTAGCCTCCTACGAGCAGTACTTC
. | TRBJ1-5 | TRBV11-2 | . | CASSPPGSNQPQHF | TGTGCCAGCAGCCCCCCCGGGAGTAATCAGCCCCAGCATTTT
. | TRBJ2-2 | TRBV28 | . | CASSLVQTGELFF | TGTGCCAGCAGTTTAGTCCAAACCGGGGAGCTGTTTTTT
. | TRBJ1-5 | TRBV6-2/TRBV6-3 | . | CASSLLVGGNSNQPQHF | TGTGCCAGCAGTCTTCTTGTGGGGGGGAATAGCAATCAGCCCCAGCATTTT